A selection of T cell receptor beta chains follows, all from one sample in a study of T-cell memory formation after mild COVID-19. TCRdb redid the calling of the 5' RACE reads with MiXCR, one entry per CDR3 protein. The data show about 340,000 distinct CDR3 sequences, roughly 13% seen once. What was sequenced was PBMCs or a T cell subset sorted from them (not recorded which). These receptors all stem from a man between 18 and 35 years old who had mild COVID-19 (a few samples of this study predate the infection). Cell type and time point are not known. Both conserved end residues are part of each CDR3. Fields, in order: J gene, clone size, D gene, V gene, CDR3 protein, CDR3 DNA. D genes are given only for firm matches. Size is omitted from some rows. Given values are once, few, many or a class for expanded clones.

TRBJ2-1	few	-	TRBV12-3/TRBV12-4	CASGQRSYNEQFF	TGTGCCAGCGGTCAGAGGTCCTACAATGAGCAGTTCTTC
TRBJ2-1	many	-	TRBV20-1	CSARGGNEILASYNEQFF	TGCAGTGCTAGAGGTGGGAACGAAATCCTAGCTTCCTACAATGAGCAGTTCTTC
TRBJ2-5	few	-	TRBV5-1	CASSLMSVPRETQYF	TGCGCCAGCAGCTTGATGTCGGTGCCCCGGGAGACCCAGTACTTC
TRBJ1-6	few	-	TRBV5-5	CASSWGPSDIGPLHF	TGTGCCAGCAGCTGGGGACCTTCCGATATAGGACCCCTCCACTTT
TRBJ2-3	few	TRBD2	TRBV28	CASTSSGGPTDTQYF	TGTGCCAGCACCTCTAGCGGGGGGCCCACAGATACGCAGTATTTT
TRBJ2-4	-	-	TRBV28	CASSSPGRPERDIKYF	TGTGCCAGCAGTTCTCCGGGACGCCCCGAAAGGGACATTAAGTACTTC
TRBJ1-5	few	-	TRBV3-1	CASSQDRPQGYSNQPQHF	TGTGCCAGCAGCCAAGATCGTCCACAGGGTTATAGCAATCAGCCCCAGCATTTT
TRBJ2-3	few	-	TRBV4-1	CASSQVTGTDTQYF	TGCGCCAGCAGCCAAGTCACGGGTACAGATACGCAGTATTTT
TRBJ2-5	few	-	TRBV5-1	CASTYSGSGQETQYF	TGCGCCAGCACCTATTCGGGGTCGGGCCAAGAGACCCAGTACTTC
TRBJ2-5	-	-	TRBV5-1	CASSLASREETQYF	TGCGCCAGCAGCTTGGCGTCCCGGGAAGAGACCCAGTACTTC
TRBJ1-2	-	-	TRBV7-9	CASSLISNYGYTF	TGTGCCAGCAGCTTAATTAGCAACTATGGCTACACCTTC
TRBJ2-1	few	-	TRBV5-1	CASSLDGPPYNEQFF	TGCGCCAGCAGCTTGGACGGCCCCCCTTACAATGAGCAGTTCTTC
TRBJ1-5	few	-	TRBV7-2	CASSLDPPGQPQHF	TGTGCCAGCAGCTTAGACCCCCCCGGTCAGCCCCAGCATTTT
TRBJ2-2	few	TRBD1	TRBV5-1	CASSPKGQGATGELFF	TGCGCCAGCAGCCCGAAGGGACAGGGGGCGACCGGGGAGCTGTTTTTT
TRBJ1-1	-	TRBD1	TRBV4-1	CASSQHAGGSDTEAFF	TGCGCCAGCAGCCAGCACGCAGGGGGTTCGGACACTGAAGCTTTCTTT
TRBJ1-5	many	-	TRBV5-1	CASSLDGAGNQPQHF	TGCGCCAGCAGCTTGGACGGGGCCGGCAATCAGCCCCAGCATTTT
TRBJ1-1	few	-	TRBV5-6	CASSSYDTEAFF	TGTGCCAGCAGCTCATATGACACTGAAGCTTTCTTT
TRBJ2-7	few	TRBD1	TRBV11-2	CASSFPTGTGGSTFSYEQYF	TGTGCCAGCAGCTTTCCGACCGGGACAGGGGGGTCCACATTCTCCTACGAGCAGTACTTC
TRBJ1-1	-	TRBD1	TRBV4-1	CASSQADRGPGTEAFF	TGCGCCAGCAGCCAAGCTGACAGGGGGCCGGGCACTGAAGCTTTCTTT
TRBJ2-3	-	-	TRBV2	CASSERMSRGDTQYF	TGTGCCAGCAGTGAAAGGATGAGTCGGGGAGATACGCAGTATTTT
TRBJ1-1	-	-	TRBV5-1	CASSLRGPGTEAFF	TGCGCCAGCAGCCTACGGGGGCCTGGCACTGAAGCTTTCTTT
TRBJ1-4	-	-	TRBV5-1	CASSFFATNEKLFF	TGCGCCAGCAGCTTCTTTGCGACTAATGAAAAACTGTTTTTT
TRBJ1-2	few	-	TRBV7-2	CASSLEANIGYTF	TGTGCCAGCAGCTTAGAAGCTAATATTGGCTACACCTTC